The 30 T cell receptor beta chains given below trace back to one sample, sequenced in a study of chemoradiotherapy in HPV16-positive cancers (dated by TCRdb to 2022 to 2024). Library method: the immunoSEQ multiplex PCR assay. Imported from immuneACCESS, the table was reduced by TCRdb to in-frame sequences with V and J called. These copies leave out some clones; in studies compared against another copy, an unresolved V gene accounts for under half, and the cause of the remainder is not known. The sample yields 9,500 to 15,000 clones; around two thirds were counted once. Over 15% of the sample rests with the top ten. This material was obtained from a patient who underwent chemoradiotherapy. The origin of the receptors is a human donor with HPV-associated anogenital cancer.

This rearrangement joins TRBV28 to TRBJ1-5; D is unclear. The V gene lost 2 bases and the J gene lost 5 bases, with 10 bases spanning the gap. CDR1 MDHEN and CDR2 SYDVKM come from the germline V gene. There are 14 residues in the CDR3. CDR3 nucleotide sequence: TGTGCCAGCAGTTTACTAAATGGAGATCAGCCCCAGCATTTT. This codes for CASSLLNGDQPQHF.

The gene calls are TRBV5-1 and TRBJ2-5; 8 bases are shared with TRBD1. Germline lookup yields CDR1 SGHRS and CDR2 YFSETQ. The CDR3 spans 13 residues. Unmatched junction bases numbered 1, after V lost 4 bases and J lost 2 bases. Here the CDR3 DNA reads TGCGCCAGCAGCCGGACAGGGCAAGAGACCCAGTACTTC. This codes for CASSRTGQETQYF.

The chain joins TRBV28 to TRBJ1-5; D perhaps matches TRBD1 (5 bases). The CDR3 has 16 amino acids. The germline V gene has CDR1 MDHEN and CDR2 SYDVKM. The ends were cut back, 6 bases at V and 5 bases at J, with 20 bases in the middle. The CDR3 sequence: CASSTPWAGTYQPQHF. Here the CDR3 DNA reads TGTGCCAGCAGCACCCCCTGGGCAGGGACGTATCAGCCCCAGCATTTT. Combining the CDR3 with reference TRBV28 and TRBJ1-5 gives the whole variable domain DVKVTQSSRYLVKRTGEKVFLECVQDMDHENMFWYRQDPGLGLRLIYFSYDVKMKEKGDIPEGYSVSREKKERFSLILESASTNQTSMYLCASSTPWAGTYQPQHFGDGTRLSIL.

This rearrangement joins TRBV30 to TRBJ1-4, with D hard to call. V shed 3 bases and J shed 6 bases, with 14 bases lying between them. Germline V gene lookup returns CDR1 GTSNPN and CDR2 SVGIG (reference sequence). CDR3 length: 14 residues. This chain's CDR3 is CAWRPLGTDEKLFF. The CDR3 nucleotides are TGTGCCTGGAGGCCTCTAGGAACAGATGAAAAACTGTTTTTT.

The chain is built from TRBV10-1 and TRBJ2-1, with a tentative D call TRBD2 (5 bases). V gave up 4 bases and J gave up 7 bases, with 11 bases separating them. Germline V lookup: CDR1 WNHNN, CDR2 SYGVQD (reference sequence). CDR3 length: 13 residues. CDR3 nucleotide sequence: TGCGCCAGCAGTGGCCTGGGGAGAAATGAGCAGTTCTTC. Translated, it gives CASSGLGRNEQFF.

CDR3 bases: TGCAGCGTTGAGCTTGACAGGGGGCGGTCGGAGACCCAGTACTTC. Its protein product is CSVELDRGRSETQYF. This chain joins TRBV29-1 and TRBJ2-5, with 10 bases fitting TRBD1. Germline trimming cut 3 bases from V and 5 bases from J; bases unmatched to any gene: 9. There are 15 residues in the CDR3. The germline gives CDR1 SQVTM, CDR2 ANQGSEA. The entire variable domain, with the rest obtained from reference TRBV29-1 and TRBJ2-5, is as follows: SAVISQKPSRDICQRGTSLTIQCQVDSQVTMMFWYRQQPGQSLTLIATANQGSEATYESGFVIDKFPISRPNLTFSTLTVSNMSPEDSSIYLCSVELDRGRSETQYFGPGTRLLVL.

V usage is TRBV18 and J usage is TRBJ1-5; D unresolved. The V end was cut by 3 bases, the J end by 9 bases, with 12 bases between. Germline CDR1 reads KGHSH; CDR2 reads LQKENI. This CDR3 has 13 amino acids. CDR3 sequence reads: CASSPGRQWPQHF. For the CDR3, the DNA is TGTGCCAGCTCACCCGGACGGCAATGGCCCCAGCATTTT.

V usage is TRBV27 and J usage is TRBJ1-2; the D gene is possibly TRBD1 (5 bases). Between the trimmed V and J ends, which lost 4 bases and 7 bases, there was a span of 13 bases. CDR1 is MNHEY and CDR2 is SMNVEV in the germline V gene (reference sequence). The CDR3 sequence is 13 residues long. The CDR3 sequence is CASSSGRGSGYTF. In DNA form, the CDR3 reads TGTGCCAGCAGTTCTGGAAGGGGTAGTGGCTACACCTTC.

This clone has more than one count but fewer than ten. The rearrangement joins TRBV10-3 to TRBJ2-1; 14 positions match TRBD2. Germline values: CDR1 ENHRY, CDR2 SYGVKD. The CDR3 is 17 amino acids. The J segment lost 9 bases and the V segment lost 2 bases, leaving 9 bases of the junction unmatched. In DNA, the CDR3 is TGTGCCATCAGTGAGACGAAGACTAGCGGGAGGGCCGTTGAGCAGTTCTTC. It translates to CAISETKTSGRAVEQFF.

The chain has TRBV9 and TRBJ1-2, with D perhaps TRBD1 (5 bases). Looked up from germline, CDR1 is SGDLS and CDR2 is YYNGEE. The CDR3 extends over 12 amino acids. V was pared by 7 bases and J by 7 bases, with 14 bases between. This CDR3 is CASSRESSGYTF. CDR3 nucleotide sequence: TGTGCCAGCTCCAGGGAGTCAAGTGGCTACACCTTC.

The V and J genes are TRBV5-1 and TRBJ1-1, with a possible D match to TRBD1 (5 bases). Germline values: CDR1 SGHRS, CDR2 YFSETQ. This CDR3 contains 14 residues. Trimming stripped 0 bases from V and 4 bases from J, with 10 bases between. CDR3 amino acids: CASSLVAGSTEAFF. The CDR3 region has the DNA TGCGCCAGCAGCTTGGTTGCAGGGAGCACTGAAGCTTTCTTT.

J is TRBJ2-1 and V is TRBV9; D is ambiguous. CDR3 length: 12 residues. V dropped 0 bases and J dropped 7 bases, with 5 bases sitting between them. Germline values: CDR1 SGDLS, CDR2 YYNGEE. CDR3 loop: CASSVAINEQFF. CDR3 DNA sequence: TGTGCCAGCAGCGTAGCCATTAATGAGCAGTTCTTC.

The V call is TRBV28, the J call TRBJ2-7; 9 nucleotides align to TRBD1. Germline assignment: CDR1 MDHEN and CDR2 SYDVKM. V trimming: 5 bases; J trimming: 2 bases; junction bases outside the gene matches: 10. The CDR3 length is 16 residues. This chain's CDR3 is CASSPLGQGTTYEQYF. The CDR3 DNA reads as TGTGCCAGCAGTCCTCTGGGACAGGGAACTACCTACGAGCAGTACTTC. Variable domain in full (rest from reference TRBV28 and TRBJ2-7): DVKVTQSSRYLVKRTGEKVFLECVQDMDHENMFWYRQDPGLGLRLIYFSYDVKMKEKGDIPEGYSVSREKKERFSLILESASTNQTSMYLCASSPLGQGTTYEQYFGPGTRLTVT.

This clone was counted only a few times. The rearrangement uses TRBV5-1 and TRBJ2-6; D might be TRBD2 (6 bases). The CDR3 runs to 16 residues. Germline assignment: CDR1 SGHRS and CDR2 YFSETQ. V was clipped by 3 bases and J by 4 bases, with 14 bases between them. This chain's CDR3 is CASSSVGAGGANVLTF. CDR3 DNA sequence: TGCGCCAGCAGCTCCGTCGGGGCGGGAGGGGCCAACGTCCTGACTTTC.

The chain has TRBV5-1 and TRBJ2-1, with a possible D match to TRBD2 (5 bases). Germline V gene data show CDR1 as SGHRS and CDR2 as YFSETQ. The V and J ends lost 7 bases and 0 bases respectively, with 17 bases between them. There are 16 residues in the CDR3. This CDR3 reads CASRTAGSSSYNEQFF. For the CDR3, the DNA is TGCGCCAGCCGAACCGCGGGTTCCAGCTCCTACAATGAGCAGTTCTTC.

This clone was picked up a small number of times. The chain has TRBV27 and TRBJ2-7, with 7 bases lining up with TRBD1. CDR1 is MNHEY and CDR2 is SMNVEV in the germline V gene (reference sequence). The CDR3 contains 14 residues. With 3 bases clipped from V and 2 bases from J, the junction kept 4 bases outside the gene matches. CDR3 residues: CASSFSGQAYEQYF. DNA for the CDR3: TGTGCCAGCAGTTTCTCCGGACAGGCCTACGAGCAGTACTTC.

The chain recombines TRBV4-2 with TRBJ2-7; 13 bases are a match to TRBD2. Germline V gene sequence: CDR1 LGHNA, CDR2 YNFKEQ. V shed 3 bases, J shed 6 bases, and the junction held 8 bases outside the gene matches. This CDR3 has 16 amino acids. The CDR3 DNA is TGTGCCAGCAGCCAGGGTACTAGCGGGGGGGCAGGCGAGCAGTACTTC. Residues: CASSQGTSGGAGEQYF.

DNA for the CDR3: TGTGCCTGGAGTGTAGGCCGAGGTGGCACTGAAGCTTTCTTT. Its protein product is CAWSVGRGGTEAFF. J is TRBJ1-1 and V is TRBV30; D not resolved. Germline loops: CDR1 GTSNPN, CDR2 SVGIG (reference sequence). The V end was cut by 0 bases, the J end by 4 bases, with 12 bases between. The CDR3 is made up of 14 amino acids.

Here the CDR3 reads CASSEETDSFGNQPQHF. In DNA form, the CDR3 reads TGTGCCAGCAGCGAGGAGACGGATAGTTTTGGCAATCAGCCCCAGCATTTT. V is TRBV4-2 and J is TRBJ1-5; D call uncertain. The CDR3 length is 17 residues. Germline assignment: CDR1 LGHNA and CDR2 YNFKEQ. With 5 bases removed from V and 2 bases from J, the gap between germline ends came to 19 bases.

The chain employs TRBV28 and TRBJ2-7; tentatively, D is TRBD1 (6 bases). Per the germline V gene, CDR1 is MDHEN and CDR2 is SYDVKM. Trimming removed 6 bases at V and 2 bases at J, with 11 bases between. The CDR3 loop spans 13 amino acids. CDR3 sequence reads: CASRGHRAYEQYF. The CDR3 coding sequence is TGTGCCAGCAGGGGACACAGGGCCTACGAGCAGTACTTC.

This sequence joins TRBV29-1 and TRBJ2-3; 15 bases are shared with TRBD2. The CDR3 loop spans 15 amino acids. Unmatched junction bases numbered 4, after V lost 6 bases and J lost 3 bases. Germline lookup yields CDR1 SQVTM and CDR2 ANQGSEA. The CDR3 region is CSVLGTSGRTDTQYF. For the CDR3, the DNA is TGCAGCGTCCTAGGGACTAGCGGGAGGACAGATACGCAGTATTTT.

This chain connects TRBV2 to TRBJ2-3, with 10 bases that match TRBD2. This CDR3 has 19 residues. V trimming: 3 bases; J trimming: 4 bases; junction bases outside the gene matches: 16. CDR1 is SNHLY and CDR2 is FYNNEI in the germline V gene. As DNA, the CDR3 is TGTGCCAGCAGTGAGGAGCGGGAGGGCACCTATACAAGTGCAGATACGCAGTATTTT. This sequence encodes CASSEEREGTYTSADTQYF.

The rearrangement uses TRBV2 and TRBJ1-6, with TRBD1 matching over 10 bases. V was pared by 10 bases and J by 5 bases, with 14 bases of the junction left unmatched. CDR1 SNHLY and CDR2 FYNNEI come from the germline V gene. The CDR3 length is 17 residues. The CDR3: CATTYRQGAVNNSPLHF. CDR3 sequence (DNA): TGTGCCACAACCTATAGACAGGGGGCAGTTAATAATTCACCCCTCCACTTT.

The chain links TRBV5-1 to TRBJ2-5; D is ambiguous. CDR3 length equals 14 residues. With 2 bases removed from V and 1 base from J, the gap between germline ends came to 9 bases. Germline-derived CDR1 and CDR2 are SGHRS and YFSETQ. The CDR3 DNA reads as TGCGCCAGCAGCTTAGGAAGTATCCAAGAGACCCAGTACTTC. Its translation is CASSLGSIQETQYF.

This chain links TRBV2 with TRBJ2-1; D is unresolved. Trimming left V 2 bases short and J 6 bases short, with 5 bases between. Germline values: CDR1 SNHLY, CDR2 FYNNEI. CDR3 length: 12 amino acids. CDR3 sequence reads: CASSERPNEQFF. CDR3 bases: TGTGCCAGCAGTGAACGGCCCAATGAGCAGTTCTTC.

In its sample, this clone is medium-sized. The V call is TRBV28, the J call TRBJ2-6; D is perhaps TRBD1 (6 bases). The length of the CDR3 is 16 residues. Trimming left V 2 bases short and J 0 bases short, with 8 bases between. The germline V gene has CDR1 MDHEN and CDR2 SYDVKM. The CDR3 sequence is CASSLDRYSGANVLTF. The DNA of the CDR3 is TGTGCCAGCAGTTTAGACAGGTACTCTGGGGCCAACGTCCTGACTTTC.

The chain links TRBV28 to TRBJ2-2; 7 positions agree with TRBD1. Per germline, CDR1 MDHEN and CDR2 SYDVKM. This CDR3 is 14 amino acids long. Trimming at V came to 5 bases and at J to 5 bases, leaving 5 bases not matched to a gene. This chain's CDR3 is CASSPGTVTGELFF. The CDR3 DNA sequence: TGTGCCAGCAGTCCCGGGACAGTGACCGGGGAGCTGTTTTTT.

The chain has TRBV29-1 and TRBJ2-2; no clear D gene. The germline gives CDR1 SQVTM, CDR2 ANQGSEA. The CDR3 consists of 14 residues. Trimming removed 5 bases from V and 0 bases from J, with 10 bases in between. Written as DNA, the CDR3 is TGCAGCGTTCCCGATATTTCGAACACCGGGGAGCTGTTTTTT. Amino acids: CSVPDISNTGELFF.

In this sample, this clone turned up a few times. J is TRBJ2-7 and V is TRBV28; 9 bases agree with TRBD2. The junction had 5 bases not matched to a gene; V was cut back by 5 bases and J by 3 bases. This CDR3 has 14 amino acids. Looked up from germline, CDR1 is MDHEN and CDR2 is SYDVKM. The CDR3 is CASSVLSGSYEQYF. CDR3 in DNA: TGTGCCAGCAGTGTACTTAGCGGGAGCTACGAGCAGTACTTC.

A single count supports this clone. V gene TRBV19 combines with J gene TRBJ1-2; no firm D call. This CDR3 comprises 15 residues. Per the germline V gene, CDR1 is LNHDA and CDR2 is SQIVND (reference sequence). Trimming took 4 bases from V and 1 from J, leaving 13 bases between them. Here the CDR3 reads CASSTASGFNYGYTF. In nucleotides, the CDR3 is TGTGCCAGTAGTACCGCCTCTGGATTTAACTATGGCTACACCTTC. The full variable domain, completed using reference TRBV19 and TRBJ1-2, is DGGITQSPKYLFRKEGQNVTLSCEQNLNHDAMYWYRQDPGQGLRLIYYSQIVNDFQKGDIAEGYSVSREKKESFPLTVTSAQKNPTAFYLCASSTASGFNYGYTFGSGTRLTVV.